The present T cell receptor beta chain was sequenced within a study of prognosis after radiotherapy for stage I lung cancer (dated by TCRdb to the early 2020s). Study-wide context: Around 19 stage I NSCLC patients were enrolled in Nanjing, China, between early 2018 and January 2019. No patient received concurrent therapy alongside SBRT. The cohort was made up of 13 men and roughly 6 women, with a median age of 74.5 years and an age range of about 53 to 85 years. Peripheral blood TCR beta repertoires were profiled in stage I NSCLC patients before and after stereotactic body radiotherapy, and the repertoires were related to distant failure. After SBRT, distant metastases developed in about 20% of the 19 patients at a median of approximately seven months, while the remaining 15 patients had no significant progression. Four to six patients had oligometastatic NSCLC after their primary tumor was surgically resected, and approximately 13 patients had newly diagnosed primary stage I lung tumors. Tumor histology was squamous cell carcinoma in more than five patients and adenocarcinoma in about 12. The study sequenced around 40 blood samples from approximately 20 patients, one before and one after SBRT per patient. All patients were regarded as medically inoperable, because of comorbidities in over 10 patients and refusal of surgery in about seven patients. SBRT was given in 3 to 5 fractions with a biologically effective dose of at least 100 Gy, using image-guided IMRT or VMAT. General conclusions and limits of the study: Tumor specificity of expanded TCR clones was not determined. Differences in TRBV and TRBJ usage frequencies by metastasis status were reportedly observed in two V genes at baseline and in several V and two J genes after SBRT. The study was limited by its small cohort and short follow-up, and the findings require independent validation. Unique TCR clone counts fell after SBRT (median about 10,000 before versus several thousand after; Wilcoxon paired P=0.011). Post-SBRT Shannon entropy and its change from baseline were lower in patients who developed distant metastases; baseline Shannon entropy was not associated with metastases. None of the reported P values were adjusted for multiple comparisons.

The TCR beta CDR3 region was amplified from genomic DNA by two rounds of multiplex PCR. In the first PCR round, primers specific to each TRBV and TRBJ gene were used, and the primer sequences were filed in Chinese patent CN105087789A. Universal primers were used in the second round of PCR. The Roche High Pure PCR Template Preparation Kit was used to extract genomic DNA from frozen PBMCs. Paired-end sequencing with 151 bp reads was performed on the libraries using an Illumina HiSeq 3000. The paper's data handling went like this. CutAdapt was used to remove raw reads lacking the multiplex PCR primer sequences. High-quality paired reads were merged into contigs with PEAR. By aligning each contig to reference sequences, MiXCR assigned the TRB V, D and J gene segments to that contig. To remove sequencing errors, CDR3 sequences were clustered according to base quality and sequence similarity. Shannon entropy, normalized by the natural log of the productive TCR sequence number, served as the measure of diversity. One minus Shannon entropy divided by the natural log of the number of unique clonotypes was used as the definition of clonality. The Youden index of ROC curves was used to select progression-free survival cut-offs for repertoire metrics, and analyses were performed in R 3.5.3. TCRdb reran the public reads through fastp at Q25 and MiXCR, keeping productive beta chains. Rows with a matching CDR3 protein are joined into one entry that keeps the most common DNA and genes. These V and J calls derive from TCRdb rather than the authors' analysis. The sample table lists about 30,000 distinct CDR3 sequences, roughly 30% of them with a count of one. Over 10% of the sample belongs to the ten largest clones.

Ends trimmed: V by 8 bases, J by 3 bases; bases unmatched to a gene: 9. The CDR3 spans 15 residues, from the cysteine through the phenylalanine. Just CDR3 DNA is preserved here, 45 bases in frame from base 1. The germline V gene (reference sequence) supplies CDR1 LNHDA and CDR2 SQIVND. All patients had node-negative disease on CT and PET/CT, and none had a history of other malignancies or had previously received chemotherapy or radiotherapy. At each of the two time points, 5.5 to 6 milliliters of peripheral venous blood were collected into EDTA tubes. Ficoll-Paque Plus density-gradient centrifugation was used to isolate PBMCs. Right after collection, samples were kept at -80 degrees C until analysis. Ten or more counts support this clonotype. Its antigen is still unknown. Base qualities are not provided; no much larger clone lies one nucleotide away.

The V gene is TRBV19 and the J gene is TRBJ1-5; 8 bases in the junction line up with TRBD1. Sequences were derived from PBMCs, sampled before or after stereotactic body radiation therapy (not recorded which). The source of this sequence is a donor over 45 with non-small cell lung cancer. The CDR3 reads as follows: CASRLQGGFNQPQHF. The DNA sequence is TGTGCCAGTCGCTTACAGGGGGGGTTCAATCAGCCCCAGCATTTT.